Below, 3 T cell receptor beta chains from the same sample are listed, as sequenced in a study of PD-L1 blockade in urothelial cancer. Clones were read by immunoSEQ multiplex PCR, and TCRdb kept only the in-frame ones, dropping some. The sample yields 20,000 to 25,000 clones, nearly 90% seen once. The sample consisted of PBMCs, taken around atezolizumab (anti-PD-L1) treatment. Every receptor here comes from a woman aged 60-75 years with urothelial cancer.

The CDR3 here is CASSVIQGTGELFF. CDR3 nucleotides: TGTGCCAGTAGCGTTATTCAGGGGACCGGGGAGCTGTTTTTT. The genes are TRBV19 and TRBJ2-2; the D gene is possibly TRBD1 (6 bases). Germline V gene lookup returns CDR1 LNHDA and CDR2 SQIVND (reference sequence). There are 14 residues in the CDR3. Trimming took 6 bases from V and 5 from J, leaving 13 bases between them.

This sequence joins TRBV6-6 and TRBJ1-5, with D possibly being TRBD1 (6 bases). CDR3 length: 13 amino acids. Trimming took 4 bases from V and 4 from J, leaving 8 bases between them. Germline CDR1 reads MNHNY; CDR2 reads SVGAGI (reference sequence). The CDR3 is CASSWTANQPQHF. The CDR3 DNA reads TGTGCCAGCAGTTGGACAGCTAATCAGCCCCAGCATTTT.

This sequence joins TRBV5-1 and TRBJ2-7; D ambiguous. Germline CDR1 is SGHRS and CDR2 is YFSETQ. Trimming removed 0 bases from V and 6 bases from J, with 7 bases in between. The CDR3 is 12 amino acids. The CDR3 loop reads CASSLDGSEQYF. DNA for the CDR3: TGCGCCAGCAGCTTGGACGGGTCCGAGCAGTACTTC.